This TCR beta chain was captured in a study of cytomegalovirus exposure and HLA in healthy donors (dated by TCRdb to the late 2010s). Broadly, across the study: An earlier analysis of approximately 590 of the donors reported more than 250 Gb of sequence data and 100 million to 130 million unique TCR beta sequences from 190 million or so T cells. An early release that covered 500 to 800 HLA-typed donors contained around 300 gigabases of sequencing data and 65 million to 100 million unique TCR sequences. Of the 398 genotyped donors, over 65% fell in the genetic ancestry cluster associated with self-reported Caucasian donors. The study aimed to test whether signatures of past pathogen exposure could be identified by cataloging public T cell receptors. Using immunosequencing, the study profiled T cell repertoires from about 650 subjects and related those repertoires to cytomegalovirus serostatus. Besides the first cohort of around 700 subjects, a separate validation cohort made up of 120 different subjects was used. To predict cytomegalovirus infection status, the study combined high-throughput TCR immunosequencing, statistical association of individual TCRs with disease status, and machine learning. To study patterns of TCR occurrence, a later analysis re-analyzed previously published TCR beta repertoires from around 670 donors and added high-resolution HLA genotyping. Rather than using new phenotypic data, the later analysis identified candidate immune exposures from TCR beta sequences and from how often those sequences occurred across donors. To decide whether each TCR beta V gene segment behaved as functional or pseudogenic, an earlier analysis of approximately 590 of the donors relied on high-throughput TCR beta sequencing. Donor age, sex, ethnicity and CMV serostatus were collected together with the repertoire data. A later genetic analysis used genome-wide SNP genotypes for about 55% of the 666 donors, treating that subset as a discovery cohort. Every repertoire in the discovery cohort had been generated on one and the same sequencing platform. Both class I and class II loci were covered by HLA typing, at four-digit resolution. Typing coverage differed by locus: A, B, C, DRB1 and DQB1 were typed in roughly 629-630 donors, DQA1 in approximately 520, DPA1 in approximately 610, and DPB1 in 400 to 490. About five DR-DQ haplotypes were handled as single units for association and clustering because linkage in the cohort was strong. On average, roughly 250,000 unique TCR beta nucleotide sequences were sequenced per donor among a few hundred genotyped donors of the cohort, with roughly 18% of those sequences being non-productive.

What the authors observed across the whole study: Several of the top co-occurrence clusters appeared to be linked to parvovirus B19, influenza, CMV and Epstein-Barr virus, according to a later analysis. According to a later analysis, TCR association rates differed among HLA loci, with DRB1 alleles showing the most associated TCRs and HLA-C alleles showing the fewest. Only TCR beta chains were sequenced in this cohort, and the absence of alpha or paired-chain data limited detectable features. Because some donors lacked HLA typing at each locus, the association tests relied only on the typed subset. Because the 87-base-pair reads could not distinguish some IMGT-functional V segments, including TRBV6-2 and TRBV6-3, those segments were excluded. Presence/absence analyses assumed roughly uniform sequencing depth across donors, an assumption that may not hold. Broadly in line with IMGT annotations, most TCR beta V segments showed up in productive rearrangements about 90% or about 30% of the time in an earlier analysis of several hundred of the donors. In a later analysis, HLA-associated TCR beta chains were found to be more clonally expanded and to have lower generation probabilities than equally common non-associated chains. The classifier was reported to diagnose cytomegalovirus status with high specificity and sensitivity in both the original cohort and the validation cohort. A further reported finding was that TCR beta sequences accurately predicted the HLA-A and HLA-B alleles for most subjects in the first cohort. In the study, 164 TCR beta chains were listed as associated with cytomegalovirus. Because counts were too low, about 18 rarely observed V segments, including chromosome 9 orphons, were excluded from the earlier analysis of about 500 of the donors. In vitro tests confirmed that a few of the cytomegalovirus-associated TCR beta chains recognize cytomegalovirus antigens. While some public TCRs were present in many individuals, most TCR sequences turned up only very rarely across donors. In a later genetic analysis, a missense DCLRE1C variant was associated with V-gene and J-gene trimming of TCR beta chains, and the association was replicated in an independent cohort. A cluster of highly shared sequence variants was judged likely to represent a technical artifact of the sequencing pipeline. It was suggested by the authors that the approach could potentially be generalized to other disease states and immunological phenotypes. According to a later analysis, most CMV-associated TCR beta chains appeared to be HLA-restricted, and the HLA associations seemed to be driven largely by CMV exposure. Linkage disequilibrium might explain the correlated functional status among segregating V segments, but an unknown experimental factor could not be excluded. Strong co-occurrence of HLA alleles, especially DR and DQ, made assigning TCR associations to individual alleles difficult. A later genetic analysis reported fewer N-insertions in productive TCRs among donors in an Asian-associated ancestry cluster than the roughly 700-donor mean. Specific HLA alleles were associated with 16,951 TCR beta sequences at a false discovery rate of 0.05 in a later analysis. Immune exposure information for the cohort was limited to CMV serostatus.

Library preparation was by the immunoSEQ multiplex PCR assay. For the multiplex PCR, a mixture combining 60 forward primers for TCR Vbeta segments and 13 reverse primers for TCR Jbeta segments was used. The CDR3 region of rearranged TCR beta genes was amplified from genomic DNA by a multiplex PCR assay. The Illumina HiSeq System was used to sequence the amplified TCR beta libraries as 87-base-pair reads. On the authors' methods: A later analysis counted about 80 million unique TCR beta chains across the 500 to 850 repertoires, and some 12 million of these chains were shared by at least two donors. To remove PCR and sequencing errors, raw reads were error-corrected and collapsed into unique sequences using a nearest-neighbor algorithm that merged closely related sequences. Alignment of CDR3 sequences to IMGT reference sequences was used to assign V, D and J gene segments. For a sequence to be retained, at least a six-nucleotide match to both a V gene segment and a J gene segment was required. Rearrangements were called productive when the CDR3 lacked stop codons and stayed in frame with V and J; all others were non-productive. Following IMGT convention, CDR3 was defined as the stretch from the second conserved V-encoded cysteine to the conserved J-encoded phenylalanine. The earlier analysis of some 540 of the donors excluded any sequence lacking an unambiguous match to a single V gene segment. An earlier analysis of 550 to 650 of the donors classified V segments as functional when productive rearrangements were above 56.7% and as segregating when the standard deviation between donors was above 5%. A statistical classification framework was built to diagnose cytomegalovirus status from the catalog of TCR beta chain sequences. In a later analysis, TCR nucleotide sequences were compared against IMGT/GENE-DB human TR gene sequences so that V and J genes could be assigned. A later analysis assigned CDR3 sequences and most-parsimonious VDJ recombination scenarios with the TCRdist pipeline. In a later analysis, every TCR beta chain was defined by the combination of its CDR3 amino acid sequence and its V-gene family, and reads without a unique V-gene family were dropped. As a way to deal with suspected cross-contamination and a sequencing artifact, a later analysis dropped under 600 nucleotide sequences that were highly shared and had low generation probability. In a later analysis, a clonal expansion index was calculated for each public chain from normalized within-repertoire ranks of inferred template counts. In a later analysis, generation probabilities were computed with a VDJ recombination model fitted to out-of-frame rearrangements, and the resulting probabilities were checked against IGoR. In a later analysis, hypergeometric tests were used to score TCR-TCR, TCR-HLA and TCR-CMV co-occurrence, with a repertoire-size bias correction applied to TCR pairs. To estimate false discovery rates, a later analysis permuted the HLA or CMV assignments 20 times. A later analysis grouped co-occurring TCRs with DBSCAN, adding TCRdist sequence similarity when clustering within HLA-allele-positive subsets. For co-occurrence clustering, repertoires with fewer than 30,000 or more than 120,000 public chains were excluded, along with several repertoires with anomalous nucleotide sharing. This immuneACCESS table, as held by TCRdb, lists in-frame sequences with V and J called but not all clones. Of the missing ones, under half trace to an unresolved V gene in checked studies; the others have no known cause. From that table come the V and J calls and clone size; the DNA was used to work out D and trimming. Across this sample there are around 180,000 clones, with about 76% seen only once. The ten largest clones represent roughly 1.4% of the sample.

The cohort was made up of 666 healthy bone marrow donors. All cohort members were sampled while nominally healthy, although unrecorded immune exposures were likely present. The donor was CMV seronegative and belonged to the group of around 400 seronegative cohort members. A peripheral blood sample was collected from each donor, and TCR beta sequencing was performed on peripheral blood mononuclear cells. Genomic DNA extraction from the blood cell samples was performed with the Qiagen DNeasy Blood Extraction Kit. Looking up the germline V gene (reference sequence) yields CDR1 SEHNR and CDR2 FQNEAQ. There are 14 amino acids in the CDR3, from cysteine to phenylalanine inclusive. Of the read, only the CDR3 DNA is kept; its 42 bases are in frame from base 1. Trimming costs V 4 bases and J 4 bases, and their ends lie 13 bases apart. Concerning this clone: This receptor's antigen is unknown. No much larger clonotype is one base removed from it; base qualities were not supplied.

Recombination joined TRBV7-9 with TRBJ1-1; perhaps TRBD1 is the D gene, with 5 bases matching. The sequencing sample was made of PBMCs. The TCR originated in a woman between 45 and 65 years old in good health and CMV-seronegative. The nucleotide sequence reads TGTGCCAGCAGCTCAGGTATAAGGGGCACTGAAGCTTTCTTT. Its protein is CASSSGIRGTEAFF.